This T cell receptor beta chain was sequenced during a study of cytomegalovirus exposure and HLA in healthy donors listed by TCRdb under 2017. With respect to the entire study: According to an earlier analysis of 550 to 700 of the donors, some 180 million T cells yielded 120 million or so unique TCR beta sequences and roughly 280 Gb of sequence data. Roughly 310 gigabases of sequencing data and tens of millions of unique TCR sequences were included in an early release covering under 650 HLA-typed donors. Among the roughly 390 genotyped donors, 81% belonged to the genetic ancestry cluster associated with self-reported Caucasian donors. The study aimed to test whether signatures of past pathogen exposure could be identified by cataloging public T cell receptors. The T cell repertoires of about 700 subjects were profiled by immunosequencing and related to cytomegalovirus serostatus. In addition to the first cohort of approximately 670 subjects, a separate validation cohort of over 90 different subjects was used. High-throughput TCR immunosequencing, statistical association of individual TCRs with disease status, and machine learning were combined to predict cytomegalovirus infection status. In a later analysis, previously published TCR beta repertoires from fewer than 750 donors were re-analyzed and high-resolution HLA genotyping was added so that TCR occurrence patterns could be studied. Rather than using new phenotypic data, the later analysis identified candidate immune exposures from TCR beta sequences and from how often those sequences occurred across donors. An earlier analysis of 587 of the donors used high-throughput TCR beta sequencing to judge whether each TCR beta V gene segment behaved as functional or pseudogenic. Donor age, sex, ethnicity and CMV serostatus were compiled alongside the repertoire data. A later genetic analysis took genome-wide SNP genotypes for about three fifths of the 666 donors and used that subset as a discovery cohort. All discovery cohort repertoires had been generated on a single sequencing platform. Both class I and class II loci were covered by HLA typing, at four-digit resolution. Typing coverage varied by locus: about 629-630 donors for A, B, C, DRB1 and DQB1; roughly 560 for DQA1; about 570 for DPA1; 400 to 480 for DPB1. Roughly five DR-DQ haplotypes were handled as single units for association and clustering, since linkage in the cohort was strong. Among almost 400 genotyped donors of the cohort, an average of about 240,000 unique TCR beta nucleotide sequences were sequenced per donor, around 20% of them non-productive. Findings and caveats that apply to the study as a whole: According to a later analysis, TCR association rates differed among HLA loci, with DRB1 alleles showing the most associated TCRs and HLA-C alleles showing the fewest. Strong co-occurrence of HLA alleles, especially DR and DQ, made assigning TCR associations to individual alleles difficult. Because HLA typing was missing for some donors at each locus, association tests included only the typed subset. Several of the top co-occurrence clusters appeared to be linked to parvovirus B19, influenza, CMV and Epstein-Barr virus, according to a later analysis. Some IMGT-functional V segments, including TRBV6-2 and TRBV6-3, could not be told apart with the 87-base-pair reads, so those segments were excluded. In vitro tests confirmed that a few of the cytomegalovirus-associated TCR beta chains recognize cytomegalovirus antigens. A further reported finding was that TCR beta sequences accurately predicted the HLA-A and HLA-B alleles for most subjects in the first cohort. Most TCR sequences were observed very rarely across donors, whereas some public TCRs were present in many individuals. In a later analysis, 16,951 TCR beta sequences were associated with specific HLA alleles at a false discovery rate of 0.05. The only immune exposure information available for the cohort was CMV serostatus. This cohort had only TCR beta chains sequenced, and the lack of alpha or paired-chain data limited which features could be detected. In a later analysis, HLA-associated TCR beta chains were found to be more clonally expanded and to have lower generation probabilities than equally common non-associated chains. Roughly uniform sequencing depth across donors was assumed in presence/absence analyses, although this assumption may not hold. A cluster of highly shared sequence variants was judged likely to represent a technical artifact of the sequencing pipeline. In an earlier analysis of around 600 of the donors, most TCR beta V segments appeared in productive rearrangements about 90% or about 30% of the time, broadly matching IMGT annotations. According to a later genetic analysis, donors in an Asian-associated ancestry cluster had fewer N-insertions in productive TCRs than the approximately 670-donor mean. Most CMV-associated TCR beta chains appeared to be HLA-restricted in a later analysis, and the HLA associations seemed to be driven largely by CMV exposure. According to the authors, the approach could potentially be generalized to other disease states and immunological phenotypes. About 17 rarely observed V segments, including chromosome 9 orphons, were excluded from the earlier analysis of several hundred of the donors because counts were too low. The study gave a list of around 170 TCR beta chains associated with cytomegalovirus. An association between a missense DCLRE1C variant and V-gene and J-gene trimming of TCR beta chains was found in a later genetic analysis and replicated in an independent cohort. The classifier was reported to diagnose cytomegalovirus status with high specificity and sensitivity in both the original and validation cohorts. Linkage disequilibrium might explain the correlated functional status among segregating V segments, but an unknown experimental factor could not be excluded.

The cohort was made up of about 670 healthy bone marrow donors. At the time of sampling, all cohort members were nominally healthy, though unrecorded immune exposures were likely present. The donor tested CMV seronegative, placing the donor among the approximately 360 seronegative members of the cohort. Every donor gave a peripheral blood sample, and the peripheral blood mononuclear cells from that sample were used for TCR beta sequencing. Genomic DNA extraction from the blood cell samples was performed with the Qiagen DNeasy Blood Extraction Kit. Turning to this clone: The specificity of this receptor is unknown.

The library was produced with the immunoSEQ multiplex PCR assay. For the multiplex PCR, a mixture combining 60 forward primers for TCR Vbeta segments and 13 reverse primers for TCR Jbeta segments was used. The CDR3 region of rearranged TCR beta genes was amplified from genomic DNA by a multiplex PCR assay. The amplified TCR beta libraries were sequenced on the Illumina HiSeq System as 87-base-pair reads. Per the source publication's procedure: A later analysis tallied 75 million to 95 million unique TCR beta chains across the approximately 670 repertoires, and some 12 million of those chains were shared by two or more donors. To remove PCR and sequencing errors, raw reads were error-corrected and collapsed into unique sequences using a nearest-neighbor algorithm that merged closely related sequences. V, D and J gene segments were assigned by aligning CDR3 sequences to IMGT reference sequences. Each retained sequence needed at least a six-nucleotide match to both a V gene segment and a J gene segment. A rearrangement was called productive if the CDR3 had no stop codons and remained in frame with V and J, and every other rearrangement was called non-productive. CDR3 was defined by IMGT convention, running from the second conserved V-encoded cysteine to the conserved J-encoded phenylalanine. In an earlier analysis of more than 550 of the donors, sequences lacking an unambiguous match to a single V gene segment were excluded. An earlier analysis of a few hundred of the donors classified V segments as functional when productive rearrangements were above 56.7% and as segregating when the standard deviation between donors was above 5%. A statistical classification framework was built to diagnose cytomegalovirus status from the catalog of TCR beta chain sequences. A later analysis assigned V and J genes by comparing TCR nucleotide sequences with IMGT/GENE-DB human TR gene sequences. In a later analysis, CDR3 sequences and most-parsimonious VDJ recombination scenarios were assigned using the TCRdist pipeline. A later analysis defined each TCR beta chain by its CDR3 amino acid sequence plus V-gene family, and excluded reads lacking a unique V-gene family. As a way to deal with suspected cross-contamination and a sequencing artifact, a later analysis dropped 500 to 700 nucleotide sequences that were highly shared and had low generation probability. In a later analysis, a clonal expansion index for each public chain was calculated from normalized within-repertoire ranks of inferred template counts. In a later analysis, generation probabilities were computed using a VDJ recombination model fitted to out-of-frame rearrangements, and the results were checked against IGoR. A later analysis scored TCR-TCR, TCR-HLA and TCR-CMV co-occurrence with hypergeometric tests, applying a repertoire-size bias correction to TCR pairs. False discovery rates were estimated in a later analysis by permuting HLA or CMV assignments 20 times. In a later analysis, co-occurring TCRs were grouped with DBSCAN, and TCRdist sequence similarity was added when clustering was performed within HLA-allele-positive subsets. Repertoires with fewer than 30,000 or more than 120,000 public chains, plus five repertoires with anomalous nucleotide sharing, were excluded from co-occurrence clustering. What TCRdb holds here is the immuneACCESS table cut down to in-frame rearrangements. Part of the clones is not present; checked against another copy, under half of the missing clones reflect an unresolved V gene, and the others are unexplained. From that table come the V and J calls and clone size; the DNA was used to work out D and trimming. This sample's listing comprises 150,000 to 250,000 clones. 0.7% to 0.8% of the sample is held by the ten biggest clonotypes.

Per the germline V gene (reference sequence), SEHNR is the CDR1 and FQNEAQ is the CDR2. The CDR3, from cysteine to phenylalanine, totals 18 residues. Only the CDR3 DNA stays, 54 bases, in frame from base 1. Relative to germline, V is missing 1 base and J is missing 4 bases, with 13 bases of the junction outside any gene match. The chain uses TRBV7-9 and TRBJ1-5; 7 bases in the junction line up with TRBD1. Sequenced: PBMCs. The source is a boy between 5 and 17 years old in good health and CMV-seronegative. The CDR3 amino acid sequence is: CASSLGAPGQPFNQPQHF. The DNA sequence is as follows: TGTGCCAGCAGCTTAGGGGCTCCGGGACAGCCTTTTAATCAGCCCCAGCATTTT.